Shown below are 21 T cell receptor beta chains from a single sample sequenced in a study of T cell responses to AZD1222 COVID-19 vaccine (dated by TCRdb to about 2021). Taken with the paper, the label for time point translates to: baseline before first vaccination. The library was prepared using the immunoSEQ multiplex PCR assay. TCRdb's version of the immuneACCESS table is confined to in-frame rearrangements and falls short of the full clone set. An unresolved V gene accounts for under half of the shortfall where checked; the remainder is of unknown origin. Across this sample there are tens of thousands of clones, with 75% to 90% seen only once. Clones ranked in the top ten supply about 28% of the sample. The sample here was peripheral blood, taken on day 0 of AZD1222 vaccination. These receptors were obtained from an adult in good health.

The CDR3 region is CASSRRNSPLHF. CDR3 bases: TGTGCCAGCAGCCGGAGGAATTCACCCCTCCACTTT. The rearrangement uses TRBV28 and TRBJ1-6; D remains ambiguous. The germline V gene encodes CDR1 MDHEN and CDR2 SYDVKM. V lost 6 bases, J lost 7 bases, and 7 bases lay in between. This CDR3 spans 12 amino acids.

V gene TRBV5-1 combines with J gene TRBJ2-7; maybe TRBD1 (6 bases). Germline CDR1 SGHRS, CDR2 YFSETQ. V was clipped by 4 bases and J by 3 bases, with 14 bases between them. The CDR3 has 14 amino acids. The chain's CDR3 is CASSGGQLVYEQYF. The DNA for the CDR3 is TGCGCCAGCAGCGGAGGACAGCTCGTCTACGAGCAGTACTTC.

The CDR3 DNA sequence: TGTGCCAGCAGCTTAAGGGATACGCAGTATTTT. Translated, it gives CASSLRDTQYF. This sequence joins TRBV13 and TRBJ2-3; no clear D gene. The CDR3 spans 11 residues. Trimming removed 2 bases at V and 6 bases at J, with 3 bases between. Germline V gene data show CDR1 as PRHDT and CDR2 as FYEKMQ (reference sequence).

CDR3 bases: TGTGCCAGCACCCCCGAACTGAACACCGGGGAGCTGTTTTTT. It is translated as CASTPELNTGELFF. The chain joins TRBV4-2 to TRBJ2-2; D unresolved. The germline V and J ends were trimmed by 7 bases and 1 base, with 10 bases remaining between them. There are 14 residues in the CDR3. Germline-derived CDR1 and CDR2 are LGHNA and YNFKEQ.

V gene TRBV19 combines with J gene TRBJ2-1; 10 bases fit TRBD1. CDR3 size: 15 residues. Trimming cost V 7 bases and J 8 bases; bases outside gene matches: 11. The germline V gene has CDR1 LNHDA and CDR2 SQIVND (reference sequence). CDR3 loop: CASKTGTGARYEQFF. For the CDR3, the DNA is TGTGCCAGTAAAACCGGGACAGGGGCGCGTTATGAGCAGTTCTTC.

V and J are TRBV29-1 and TRBJ1-6, with no clear D. CDR1 and CDR2 (germline): SQVTM, ANQGSEA. The CDR3 is 14 residues long. V lost 3 bases and J 8 bases, leaving 14 bases between the germline ends. The CDR3 is CSVDGAPIDSPLHF. In DNA, the CDR3 is TGCAGCGTTGACGGAGCTCCTATTGATTCACCCCTCCACTTT. Together with reference TRBV29-1 and TRBJ1-6, the CDR3 gives the full variable domain: SAVISQKPSRDICQRGTSLTIQCQVDSQVTMMFWYRQQPGQSLTLIATANQGSEATYESGFVIDKFPISRPNLTFSTLTVSNMSPEDSSIYLCSVDGAPIDSPLHFGNGTRLTVT.

The chain links TRBV5-6 to TRBJ2-7; D is perhaps TRBD2 (5 bases). Germline V gives CDR1 SGHDT, CDR2 YYEEEE. The CDR3 contains 15 residues. The germline V and J ends were trimmed by 6 bases and 0 bases, with 16 bases remaining between them. CDR3 sequence (DNA): TGTGCCAGCAACCGGGGATTATCCTACTCCTACGAGCAGTACTTC. Translated: CASNRGLSYSYEQYF.

The V and J genes are TRBV1 and TRBJ1-2. TRBV1 is a listed pseudogene. The CDR3 spans 15 residues. The CDR3 DNA is TGCACCAGCAGACACAATCTGGGACTGAACTATGGCTACACCTTC. This codes for CTSRHNLGLNYGYTF.

This chain connects TRBV5-1 to TRBJ2-2; D may be TRBD2 (6 bases). Germline CDR1 reads SGHRS; CDR2 reads YFSETQ. The V end lost 4 bases, the J end lost 5 bases, and 15 bases lay between the germline ends. The CDR3 runs 15 residues. CDR3 loop: CASSTLASPTGELFF. CDR3 in DNA: TGCGCCAGCAGCACGCTAGCGAGCCCTACCGGGGAGCTGTTTTTT.

The chain links TRBV29-1 to TRBJ2-2; D gene ambiguous. This CDR3 has 12 residues. V was trimmed by 0 bases and J by 13 bases, leaving 12 bases between them. Germline V gene data show CDR1 as SQVTM and CDR2 as ANQGSEA. The CDR3 reads CSVEDGQPPLFF. In DNA, the CDR3 is TGCAGCGTTGAAGATGGGCAACCGCCGCTGTTTTTT.

The chain recombines TRBV7-3 with TRBJ2-7; tentative D call: TRBD1 (6 bases). The germline V and J ends were trimmed by 2 bases and 2 bases, with 13 bases remaining between them. This CDR3 has 15 residues. In germline, CDR1 is SGHTA, CDR2 FQGTGA. CDR3 amino acids: CASSLLRDKTYEQYF. CDR3 DNA: TGTGCCAGCAGCTTATTGAGGGACAAGACCTACGAGCAGTACTTC.

The V gene is TRBV7-2, the J gene TRBJ1-1; TRBD1 might be the D (6 bases). This CDR3 spans 12 amino acids. Germline CDR1 SGHTA, CDR2 FQGNSA. V was clipped by 5 bases and J by 5 bases, with 9 bases between them. The CDR3 nucleotides read TGTGCCAGCAGCCTCAGGGGAACTGAAGCTTTCTTT. Encoded protein: CASSLRGTEAFF.

V is TRBV5-5 and J is TRBJ2-5, with 8 nucleotides matching TRBD2. This CDR3 is 12 amino acids long. Trimming at V came to 4 bases and at J to 4 bases, leaving 0 bases not matched to a gene. Germline V gives CDR1 SGHKS, CDR2 YYEKEE (reference sequence). The CDR3 DNA reads TGTGCCAGCAGCCGGGGGGGAGAGACCCAGTACTTC. This codes for CASSRGGETQYF.

This chain uses TRBV11-1 with TRBJ2-5; D is unclear. Trimming took 5 bases from V and 4 from J, leaving 14 bases between them. The germline CDR1 and CDR2 sequences are SGHAT and FQDESV (reference sequence). CDR3 length equals 14 residues. The CDR3 here is CASSPDGVGETQYF. The CDR3 DNA is TGTGCCAGCAGCCCTGATGGTGTTGGAGAGACCCAGTACTTC. Complete variable domain (other parts from reference TRBV11-1 and TRBJ2-5): EAEVAQSPRYKITEKSQAVAFWCDPISGHATLYWYRQILGQGPELLVQFQDESVVDDSQLPKDRFSAERLKGVDSTLKIQPAELGDSAMYLCASSPDGVGETQYFGPGTRLLVL.

The rearrangement links TRBV11-2 to TRBJ1-1, with D hard to call. The CDR3 is 13 amino acids. Germline CDR1 and CDR2: SGHAT and FQNNGV. The germline V and J ends were trimmed by 4 bases and 5 bases, with 11 bases remaining between them. CDR3 in DNA: TGTGCCAGCAGCTCCGTGGCGGGGACTGAAGCTTTCTTT. It is translated as CASSSVAGTEAFF.

The V gene is TRBV10-2, the J gene TRBJ2-1; perhaps TRBD2 as D (7 bases). V was cut by 4 bases and J by 4 bases, with 14 bases left in between. The CDR3 spans 15 residues. The germline V gene encodes CDR1 WSHSY and CDR2 SAAADI. CDR3 nucleotides: TGCGCCAGCAGTGCTCCAGGGGAGGGTTACAATGAGCAGTTCTTC. Protein: CASSAPGEGYNEQFF.

As for this clone: The junction departs from germline at one end; a sequencing error may be responsible. The V call is TRBV7-9, the J call TRBJ1-4, with D maybe TRBD1 (5 bases). Germline CDR1 and CDR2: SEHNR and FQNEAQ (reference sequence). This CDR3 is 12 amino acids long. Written as DNA, the CDR3 is TGTGCCAGCAGCTTGGGGCAGGGCCACTTATGGTTT. It is translated as CASSLGQGHLWF.

The rearrangement uses TRBV2 and TRBJ2-3; D is uncertain. CDR1 is SNHLY, CDR2 FYNNEI, per germline. The CDR3 loop spans 15 amino acids. V was pared by 5 bases and J by 1 base, with 13 bases between. The CDR3 here is CASSSFKRGTDTQYF. The CDR3 coding sequence is TGTGCCAGCAGTAGTTTCAAAAGGGGCACAGATACGCAGTATTTT.

The chain's CDR3 is CASTSDGGSDTQYF. DNA for the CDR3: TGTGCCAGCACTTCGGACGGGGGGTCGGATACGCAGTATTTT. V and J are TRBV6-6 and TRBJ2-3, with 7 bases identical to TRBD2. The germline V gene has CDR1 MNHNY and CDR2 SVGAGI (reference sequence). J lost 6 bases, V lost 7 bases, and 10 bases had no gene match. CDR3 length: 14 residues.

In its sample, this clone was seen once. This rearrangement joins TRBV24-1 to TRBJ2-2, with D unclear. The CDR3 has 13 residues. CDR1 and CDR2 (germline): KGHDR, SFDVKD. V shed 3 bases and J shed 6 bases, with 7 bases lying between them. CDR3 protein: CATSDNYSGELFF. The CDR3 nucleotides are TGTGCCACCAGTGATAACTACTCCGGGGAGCTGTTTTTT.

The chain recombines TRBV7-3 with TRBJ2-3; possibly TRBD1 or TRBD2 for D (5 bases each). The CDR3 length is 17 residues. Looked up from germline, CDR1 is SGHTA and CDR2 is FQGTGA. V was trimmed by 5 bases and J by 0 bases, leaving 18 bases between them. Written as DNA, the CDR3 is TGTGCCAGCAGCCGGGACCGGCCTATTCTAAGCACAGATACGCAGTATTTT. As protein: CASSRDRPILSTDTQYF.